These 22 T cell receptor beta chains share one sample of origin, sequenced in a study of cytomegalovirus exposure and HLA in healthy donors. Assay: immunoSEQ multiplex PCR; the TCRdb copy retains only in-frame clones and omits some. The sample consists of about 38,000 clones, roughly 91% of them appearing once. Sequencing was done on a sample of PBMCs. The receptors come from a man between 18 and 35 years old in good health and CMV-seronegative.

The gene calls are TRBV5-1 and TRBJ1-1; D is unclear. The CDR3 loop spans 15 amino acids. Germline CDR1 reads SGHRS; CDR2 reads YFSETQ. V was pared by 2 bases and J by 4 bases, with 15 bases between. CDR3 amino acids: CASSFTASRGTEAFF. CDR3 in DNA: TGCGCCAGCAGCTTCACAGCAAGTCGTGGCACTGAAGCTTTCTTT.

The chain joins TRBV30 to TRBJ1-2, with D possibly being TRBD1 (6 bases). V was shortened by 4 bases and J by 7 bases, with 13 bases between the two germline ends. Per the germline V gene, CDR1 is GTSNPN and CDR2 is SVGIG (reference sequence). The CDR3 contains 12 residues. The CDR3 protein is CAWTGGLSGYTF. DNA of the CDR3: TGTGCCTGGACCGGGGGGCTTAGTGGCTACACCTTC. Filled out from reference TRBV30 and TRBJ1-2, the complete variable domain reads SQTIHQWPATLVQPVGSPLSLECTVEGTSNPNLYWYRQAAGRGLQLLFYSVGIGQISSEVPQNLSASRPQDRQFILSSKKLLLSDSGFYLCAWTGGLSGYTFGSGTRLTVV.

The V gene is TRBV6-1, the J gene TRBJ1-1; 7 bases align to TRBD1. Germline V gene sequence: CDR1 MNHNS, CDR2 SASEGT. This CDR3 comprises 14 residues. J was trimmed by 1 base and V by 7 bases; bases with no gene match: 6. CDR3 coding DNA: TGTGCCAGCAATACGGGACAGAGGAACACTGAAGCTTTCTTT. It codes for CASNTGQRNTEAFF.

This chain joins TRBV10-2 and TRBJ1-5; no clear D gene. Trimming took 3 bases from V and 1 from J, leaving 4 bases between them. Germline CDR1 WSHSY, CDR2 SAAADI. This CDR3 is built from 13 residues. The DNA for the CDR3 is TGCGCCAGCAGTGAAGCAAGCAATCAGCCCCAGCATTTT. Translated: CASSEASNQPQHF.

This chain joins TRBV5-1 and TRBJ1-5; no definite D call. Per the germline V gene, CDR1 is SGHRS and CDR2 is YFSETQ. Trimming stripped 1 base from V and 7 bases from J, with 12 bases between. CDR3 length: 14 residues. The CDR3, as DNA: TGCGCCAGCAGCTTGACGACCGGGGTACAGCCCCAGCATTTT. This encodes CASSLTTGVQPQHF.

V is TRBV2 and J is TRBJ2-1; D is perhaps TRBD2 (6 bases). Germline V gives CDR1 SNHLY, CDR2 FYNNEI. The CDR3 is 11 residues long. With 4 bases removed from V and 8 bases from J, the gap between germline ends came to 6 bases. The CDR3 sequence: CASSAGDEQFF. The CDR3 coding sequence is TGTGCCAGCAGTGCGGGGGATGAGCAGTTCTTC. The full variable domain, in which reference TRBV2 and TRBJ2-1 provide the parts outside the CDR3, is EPEVTQTPSHQVTQMGQEVILRCVPISNHLYFYWYRQILGQKVEFLVSFYNNEISEKSEIFDDQFSVERPDGSNFTLKIRSTKLEDSAMYFCASSAGDEQFFGPGTRLTVL.

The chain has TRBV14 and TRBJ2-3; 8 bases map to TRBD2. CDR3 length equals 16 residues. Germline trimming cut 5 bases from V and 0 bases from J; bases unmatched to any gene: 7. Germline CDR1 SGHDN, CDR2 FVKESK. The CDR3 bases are TGTGCCAGCAGCAAGGTAGCGGGGCCTAGCACAGATACGCAGTATTTT. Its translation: CASSKVAGPSTDTQYF. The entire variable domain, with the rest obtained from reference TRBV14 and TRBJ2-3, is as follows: EAGVTQFPSHSVIEKGQTVTLRCDPISGHDNLYWYRRVMGKEIKFLLHFVKESKQDESGMPNNRFLAERTGGTYSTLKVQPAELEDSGVYFCASSKVAGPSTDTQYFGPGTRLTVL.

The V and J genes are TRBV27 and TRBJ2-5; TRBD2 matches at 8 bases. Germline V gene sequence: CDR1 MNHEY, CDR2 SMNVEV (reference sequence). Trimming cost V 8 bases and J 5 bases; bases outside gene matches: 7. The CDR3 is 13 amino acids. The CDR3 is CASAGLALETQYF. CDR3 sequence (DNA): TGTGCCAGCGCCGGACTAGCCTTGGAGACCCAGTACTTC.

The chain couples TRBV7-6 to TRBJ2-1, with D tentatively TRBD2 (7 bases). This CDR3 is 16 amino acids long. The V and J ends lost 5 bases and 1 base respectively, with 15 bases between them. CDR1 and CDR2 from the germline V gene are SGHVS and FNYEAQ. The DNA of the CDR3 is TGTGCCAGCAGCCCCCGGGGGGCCCAGTCCTACAATGAGCAGTTCTTC. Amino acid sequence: CASSPRGAQSYNEQFF.

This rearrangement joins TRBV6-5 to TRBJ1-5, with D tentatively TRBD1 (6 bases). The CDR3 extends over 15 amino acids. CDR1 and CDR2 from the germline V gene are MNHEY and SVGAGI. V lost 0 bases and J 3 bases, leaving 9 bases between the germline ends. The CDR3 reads CASSYSRTVNQPQHF. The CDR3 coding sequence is TGTGCCAGCAGTTACTCGCGGACAGTCAATCAGCCCCAGCATTTT.

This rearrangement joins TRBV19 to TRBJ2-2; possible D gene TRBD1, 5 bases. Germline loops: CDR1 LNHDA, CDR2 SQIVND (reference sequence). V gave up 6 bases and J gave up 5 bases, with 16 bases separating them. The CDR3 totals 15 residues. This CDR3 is CASSNLEGATGELFF. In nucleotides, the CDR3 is TGTGCCAGTAGCAACCTCGAAGGGGCTACCGGGGAGCTGTTTTTT.

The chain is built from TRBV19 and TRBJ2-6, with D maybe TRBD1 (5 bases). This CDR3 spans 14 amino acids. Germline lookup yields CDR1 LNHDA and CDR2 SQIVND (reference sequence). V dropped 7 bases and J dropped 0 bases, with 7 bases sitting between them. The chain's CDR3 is CASTDSSGANVLTF. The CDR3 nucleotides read TGTGCCAGTACAGACAGCTCTGGGGCCAACGTCCTGACTTTC.

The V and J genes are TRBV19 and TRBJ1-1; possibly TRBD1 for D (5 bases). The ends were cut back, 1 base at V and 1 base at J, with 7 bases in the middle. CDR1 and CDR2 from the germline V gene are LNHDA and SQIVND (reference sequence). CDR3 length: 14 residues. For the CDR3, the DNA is TGTGCCAGTAGTATAGGACAGACGAACACTGAAGCTTTCTTT. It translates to CASSIGQTNTEAFF.

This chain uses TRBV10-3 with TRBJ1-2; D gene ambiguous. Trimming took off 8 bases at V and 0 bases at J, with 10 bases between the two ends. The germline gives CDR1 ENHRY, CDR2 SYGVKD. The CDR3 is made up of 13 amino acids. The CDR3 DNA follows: TGTGCCATCGGGCACGAGACTAACTATGGCTACACCTTC. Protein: CAIGHETNYGYTF.

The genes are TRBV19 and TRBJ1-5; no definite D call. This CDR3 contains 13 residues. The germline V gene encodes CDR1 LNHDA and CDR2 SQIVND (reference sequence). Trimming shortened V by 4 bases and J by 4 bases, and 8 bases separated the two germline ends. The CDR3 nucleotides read TGTGCCAGTAGTACCGGGGAAAATCAGCCCCAGCATTTT. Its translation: CASSTGENQPQHF.

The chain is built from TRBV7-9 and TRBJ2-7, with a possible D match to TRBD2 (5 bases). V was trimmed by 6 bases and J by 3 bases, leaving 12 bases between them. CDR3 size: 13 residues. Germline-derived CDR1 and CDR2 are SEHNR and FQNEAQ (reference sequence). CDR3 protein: CASRADANYEQYF. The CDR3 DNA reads TGTGCCAGCAGAGCGGATGCGAACTACGAGCAGTACTTC.

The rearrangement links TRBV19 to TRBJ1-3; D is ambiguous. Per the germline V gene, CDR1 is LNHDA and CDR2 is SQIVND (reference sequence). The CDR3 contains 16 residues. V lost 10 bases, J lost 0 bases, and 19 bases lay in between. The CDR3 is CATKGVDESSGNTIYF. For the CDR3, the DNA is TGTGCCACCAAGGGAGTAGATGAGAGCTCTGGAAACACCATATATTTT.

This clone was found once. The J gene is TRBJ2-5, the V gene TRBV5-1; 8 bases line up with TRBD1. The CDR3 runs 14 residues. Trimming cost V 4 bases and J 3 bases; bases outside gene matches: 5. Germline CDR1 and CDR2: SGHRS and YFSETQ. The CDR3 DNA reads TGCGCCAGCAGCAACGGACAGGGCAAAGAGACCCAGTACTTC. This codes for CASSNGQGKETQYF.

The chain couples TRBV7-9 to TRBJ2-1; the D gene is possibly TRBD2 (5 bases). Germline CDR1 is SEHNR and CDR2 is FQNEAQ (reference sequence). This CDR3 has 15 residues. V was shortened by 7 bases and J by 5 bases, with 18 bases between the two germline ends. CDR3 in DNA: TGTGCCAGCACTAGGGAGCGCTTGTCTGACAATGAGCAGTTCTTC. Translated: CASTRERLSDNEQFF.

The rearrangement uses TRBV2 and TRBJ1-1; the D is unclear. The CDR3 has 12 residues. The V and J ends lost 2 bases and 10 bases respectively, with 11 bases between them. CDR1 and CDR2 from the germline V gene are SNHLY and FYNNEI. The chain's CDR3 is CASSETEWVAFF. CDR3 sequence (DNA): TGTGCCAGCAGTGAAACAGAGTGGGTAGCTTTCTTT.

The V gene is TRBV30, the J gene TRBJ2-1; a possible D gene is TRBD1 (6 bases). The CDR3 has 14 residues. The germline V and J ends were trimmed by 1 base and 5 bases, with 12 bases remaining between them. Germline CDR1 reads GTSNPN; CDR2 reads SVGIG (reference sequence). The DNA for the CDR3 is TGTGCCTGGAGTGCAGGGGCCCTTAACAATGAGCAGTTCTTC. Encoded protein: CAWSAGALNNEQFF.

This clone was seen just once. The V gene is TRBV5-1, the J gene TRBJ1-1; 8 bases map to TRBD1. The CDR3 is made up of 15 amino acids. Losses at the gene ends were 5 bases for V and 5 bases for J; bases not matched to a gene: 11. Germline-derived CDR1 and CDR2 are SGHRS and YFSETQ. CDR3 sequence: CASSTRGHSGTEAFF. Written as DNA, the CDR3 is TGCGCCAGCAGTACCAGGGGGCATTCGGGGACTGAAGCTTTCTTT.